The clone carrying this T cell receptor beta chain showed up just a few times. The iRepertoire nested amplicon-rescue multiplex PCR amplified TCR alpha and beta CDR3s from RNA. TCRdb recomputed calls from the multiplex PCR reads with MiXCR, one row per CDR3 protein. The table includes around 97,000 distinct CDR3 sequences, about 30% detected once. The source of the sample is a study of glioma-infiltrating T cells. CDR1 and CDR2 from the germline V gene are SQVTM and ANQGSEA. The CDR3 loop spans 12 amino acids. The V end was cut by 2 bases, the J end by 1 base, with 5 bases between. The TCR was taken from a human donor with low-grade glioma or glioblastoma, undergoing nonglioma brain surgery, or in good health (not recorded which). The material sequenced was glioma tissue, nonneoplastic brain tissue, or PBMCs (not recorded which). The chain is built from TRBV29-1 and TRBJ2-5; D gene uncertain. CDR3 sequence reads: CSVEFPQETQYF. In nucleotides, the CDR3 is TGCAGCGTTGAATTCCCCCAAGAGACCCAGTACTTC.